This TCR beta chain was sequenced during a study of beta chain features in type 1 diabetes. The V end was cut by 0 bases, the J end by 4 bases, with 9 bases between. Germline lookup yields CDR1 LNHNV and CDR2 YYDKDF (reference sequence). This CDR3 has 14 residues. This clone has just a few counts. As yet, its antigen is unknown. General observations from the study: Moderate yet significant TCRB CDR3 shortening was seen in Type 1 diabetes patients in all four CD4+ subsets.

Since all of the isolated RNA was reverse transcribed, expressed TCRB transcripts were what got sequenced. Sequencing used immunoSEQ multiplex PCR; TCRdb keeps in-frame clones, though not all of them. The profile shows hundreds of thousands of clones, around 15% of them singletons. Sequenced: naive CD4+ T cells from blood. The chain links TRBV15 to TRBJ1-1; D may be TRBD1 (5 bases). The sequence was collected from a man aged 18 to 30 in good health. CDR3 sequence: CATSRDPRGTEAFF. DNA for the CDR3: TGTGCCACCAGCAGAGATCCGAGGGGCACTGAAGCTTTCTTT.